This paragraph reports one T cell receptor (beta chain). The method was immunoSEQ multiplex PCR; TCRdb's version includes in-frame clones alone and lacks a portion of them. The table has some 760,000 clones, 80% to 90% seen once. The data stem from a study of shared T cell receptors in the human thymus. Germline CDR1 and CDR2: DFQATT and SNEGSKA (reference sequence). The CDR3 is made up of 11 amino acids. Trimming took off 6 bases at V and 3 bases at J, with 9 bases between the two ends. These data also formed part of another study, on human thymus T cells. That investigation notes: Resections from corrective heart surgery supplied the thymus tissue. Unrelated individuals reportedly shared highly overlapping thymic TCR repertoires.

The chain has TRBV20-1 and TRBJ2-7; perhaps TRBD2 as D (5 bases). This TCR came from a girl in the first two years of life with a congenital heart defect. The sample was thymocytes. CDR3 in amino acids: CSAWENYEQYF. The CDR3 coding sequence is TGCAGTGCATGGGAGAACTACGAGCAGTACTTC.